Presented here are 19 T cell receptor beta chains from one specimen sequenced in a study of technical replicates of blood from several donors. Some clones are missing from TCRdb's copy, which holds only in-frame ones; the method was immunoSEQ multiplex PCR. The sample holds tens of thousands of clones, roughly nine tenths seen once. The sequencing sample was made of PBMCs. Receptor source: a human donor in good health. Some clones in this sample may be carry-over from other donors' samples.

The chain recombines TRBV15 with TRBJ1-6; D remains unclear. V was clipped by 0 bases and J by 10 bases, with 19 bases between them. This CDR3 contains 17 residues. Germline V CDR1 and CDR2: LNHNV, YYDKDF (reference sequence). CDR3 region: CATSRDGDRGGGSPLHF. In nucleotides, the CDR3 is TGTGCCACCAGCAGAGATGGGGATCGCGGAGGAGGGTCACCCCTCCACTTT.

This clone was counted between two and nine times. The CDR3 DNA sequence: TGCGCCAGCAGCCAAGCCTCCACAGGGGCTGTCAATCAGCCCCAGCATTTT. As protein: CASSQASTGAVNQPQHF. This chain uses TRBV4-1 with TRBJ1-5, with 7 bases matching TRBD1. The CDR3 spans 17 residues. Germline assignment: CDR1 MGHRA and CDR2 YSYEKL. V was pared by 1 base and J by 3 bases, with 9 bases of the junction left unmatched.

The chain combines TRBV6-1 with TRBJ1-6; 9 nucleotides match TRBD1. The CDR3 contains 14 residues. The V and J ends lost 6 bases and 11 bases, in that order; junction bases with no gene match: 8. Germline CDR1 and CDR2: MNHNS and SASEGT. The CDR3: CASRDRDRATPLHF. The CDR3 coding sequence is TGTGCCAGCAGGGACCGGGACAGGGCGACACCCCTCCACTTT.

The chain combines TRBV4-1 with TRBJ1-2, with 8 bases identical to TRBD1. The CDR3 covers 16 residues. From germline, CDR1 is MGHRA and CDR2 YSYEKL. The trim removed 1 base at V and 7 bases at J, leaving 11 bases unmatched. The CDR3 region is CASSQGQGNELGGYTF. Written as DNA, the CDR3 is TGCGCCAGCAGCCAAGGACAGGGGAATGAATTGGGTGGCTACACCTTC.

V and J are TRBV6-6 and TRBJ1-6, with 11 bases aligning to TRBD1. V gave up 4 bases and J gave up 9 bases; unmatched junction bases: 2. This CDR3 contains 14 residues. The germline V gene has CDR1 MNHNY and CDR2 SVGAGI (reference sequence). In nucleotides, the CDR3 is TGTGCCAGCAGTTCGGGACAGGGGGTTTCACCCCTCCACTTT. It specifies CASSSGQGVSPLHF.

The chain employs TRBV7-8 and TRBJ2-1, with D possibly matching TRBD2 (7 bases). Germline values: CDR1 SGHVS, CDR2 FQNEAQ. Trimming left V 4 bases short and J 4 bases short, with 23 bases between. CDR3 length: 18 amino acids. The CDR3 DNA follows: TGTGCCAGCAGCTCTGGACGGGAACTAGGGGGGGTTTACAATGAGCAGTTCTTC. Amino acids: CASSSGRELGGVYNEQFF. Using reference TRBV7-8 and TRBJ2-1 for the parts outside the CDR3, the full variable domain is GAGVSQSPRYKVAKRGQDVALRCDPISGHVSLFWYQQALGQGPEFLTYFQNEAQLDKSGLPSDRFFAERPEGSVSTLKIQRTQQEDSAVYLCASSSGRELGGVYNEQFFGPGTRLTVL.

V gene TRBV7-2 combines with J gene TRBJ2-3; TRBD1 agrees at 9 bases. Germline V gene data show CDR1 as SGHTA and CDR2 as FQGNSA. Unmatched junction bases numbered 9, after V lost 2 bases and J lost 6 bases. The CDR3 contains 16 residues. CDR3 sequence reads: CASSLSSTGGTDTQYF. The CDR3 DNA sequence: TGTGCCAGCAGCTTAAGCTCGACAGGGGGAACCGATACGCAGTATTTT.

The rearrangement links TRBV4-3 to TRBJ2-6; TRBD1 aligns across 8 bases. CDR1 is LGHNA and CDR2 is YSLEER in the germline V gene. Trimming removed 3 bases from V and 2 bases from J; junction bases left unmatched: 6. The CDR3 extends over 17 amino acids. Written as DNA, the CDR3 is TGCGCCAGCAGCCAGGACGGACAGGGTGCTGGGGCCAACGTCCTGACTTTC. Translated, it gives CASSQDGQGAGANVLTF.

This chain joins TRBV27 and TRBJ2-7, with D perhaps TRBD1 (6 bases). Between the trimmed V and J ends, which lost 4 bases and 6 bases, there was a span of 22 bases. Looked up from germline, CDR1 is MNHEY and CDR2 is SMNVEV (reference sequence). CDR3 size: 16 residues. The CDR3 loop is CASSYSTGLQSGEQYF. The CDR3 DNA follows: TGTGCCAGCAGTTATTCCACAGGGTTACAATCGGGCGAGCAGTACTTC.

The count of this clone is one. The chain joins TRBV27 to TRBJ1-1; D perhaps matches TRBD1 (6 bases). Deletions cut 5 bases from V and 7 bases from J, with 14 bases between. This CDR3 region has 13 residues. Germline CDR1 is MNHEY and CDR2 is SMNVEV (reference sequence). Here the CDR3 reads CASSRDTRYEAFF. The CDR3 DNA is TGTGCCAGCAGTAGGGACACCCGTTATGAAGCTTTCTTT.

A note on this clone: In the same sample, other DNA sequences code for this CDR3. The rearrangement uses TRBV29-1 and TRBJ2-3, with TRBD1 matching 7 bases. The length of the CDR3 is 12 residues. V lost 4 bases to trimming and J lost 3 bases; unmatched junction nucleotides: 1. The germline V gene has CDR1 SQVTM and CDR2 ANQGSEA. This CDR3 reads CSVARGTDTQYF. CDR3 bases: TGCAGCGTTGCCAGGGGGACAGATACGCAGTATTTT.

The chain has TRBV7-3 and TRBJ2-1, with D perhaps matching TRBD2 (5 bases). The CDR3 is made up of 13 amino acids. Germline loops: CDR1 SGHTA, CDR2 FQGTGA. Trimming shortened V by 2 bases and J by 9 bases, and 11 bases separated the two germline ends. In DNA, the CDR3 is TGTGCCAGCAGCTTAGACTACAGTACTGAGCAGTTCTTC. Residues: CASSLDYSTEQFF.

The rearrangement joins TRBV25-1 to TRBJ2-5; 7 nucleotides align to TRBD1. Germline-derived CDR1 and CDR2 are MGHDK and SYGVNS. This CDR3 has 14 residues. J was trimmed by 1 base and V by 5 bases; bases with no gene match: 4. The CDR3 protein is CASSRTGRQETQYF. The CDR3 coding sequence is TGTGCCAGCAGTCGGACAGGCCGCCAAGAGACCCAGTACTTC.

V gene TRBV2 combines with J gene TRBJ1-5, with a tentative D call TRBD1 (6 bases). Trimming cost V 4 bases and J 4 bases, with 8 bases left between them. Germline-derived CDR1 and CDR2 are SNHLY and FYNNEI. The CDR3 has 13 amino acids. CDR3 amino acids: CASSATGNQPQHF. The DNA of the CDR3 is TGTGCCAGCAGTGCTACAGGGAATCAGCCCCAGCATTTT. The entire variable domain, with the rest obtained from reference TRBV2 and TRBJ1-5, is as follows: EPEVTQTPSHQVTQMGQEVILRCVPISNHLYFYWYRQILGQKVEFLVSFYNNEISEKSEIFDDQFSVERPDGSNFTLKIRSTKLEDSAMYFCASSATGNQPQHFGDGTRLSIL.

This rearrangement joins TRBV11-1 to TRBJ2-1; 9 bases agree with TRBD1. Germline V gene lookup returns CDR1 SGHAT and CDR2 FQDESV (reference sequence). The CDR3 runs to 14 residues. V shed 5 bases, J shed 7 bases, and the junction held 6 bases outside the gene matches. The CDR3 DNA is TGTGCCAGCAGCCTCCGGGACAGGGTTAATGAGCAGTTCTTC. The encoded protein is CASSLRDRVNEQFF.

The V gene is TRBV19, the J gene TRBJ2-3; D is possibly TRBD1 (5 bases). The V and J ends lost 5 bases and 0 bases respectively, with 21 bases between them. Per the germline V gene, CDR1 is LNHDA and CDR2 is SQIVND (reference sequence). The CDR3 is 18 residues long. DNA for the CDR3: TGTGCCAGTAGTCGCCGAACCCTCACAGGAGCTAGCACAGATACGCAGTATTTT. Residues: CASSRRTLTGASTDTQYF.

This clone occurred once. The chain recombines TRBV27 with TRBJ1-5, with D tentatively TRBD1 (6 bases). This CDR3 region has 17 residues. The germline V and J ends were trimmed by 2 bases and 0 bases, with 14 bases remaining between them. Germline V CDR1 and CDR2: MNHEY, SMNVEV (reference sequence). The CDR3 bases are TGTGCCAGCAGTTTAAGAGGGGGTTTTTATAGCAATCAGCCCCAGCATTTT. Amino acids: CASSLRGGFYSNQPQHF.

The chain joins TRBV13 to TRBJ2-1; 8 positions match TRBD1. The V and J ends lost 5 bases and 5 bases, in that order; junction bases with no gene match: 17. This CDR3 is built from 18 residues. Looked up from germline, CDR1 is PRHDT and CDR2 is FYEKMQ (reference sequence). CDR3 sequence: CASSRRIPRTGQNNEQFF. The CDR3 DNA reads TGTGCCAGCAGCCGCAGGATCCCTAGGACAGGGCAGAACAATGAGCAGTTCTTC. Full variable domain (outside the CDR3, taken from reference TRBV13 and TRBJ2-1): AAGVIQSPRHLIKEKRETATLKCYPIPRHDTVYWYQQGPGQDPQFLISFYEKMQSDKGSIPDRFSAQQFSDYHSELNMSSLELGDSALYFCASSRRIPRTGQNNEQFFGPGTRLTVL.

This clone was counted a few times. The rearrangement joins TRBV2 to TRBJ2-6; possible D gene TRBD2, 5 bases. The CDR3 totals 15 residues. The germline V and J ends were trimmed by 6 bases and 1 base, with 10 bases remaining between them. The germline V gene has CDR1 SNHLY and CDR2 FYNNEI. This CDR3 is CASSPGISGANVLTF. The CDR3 region has the DNA TGTGCCAGCAGCCCCGGGATTTCTGGGGCCAACGTCCTGACTTTC.